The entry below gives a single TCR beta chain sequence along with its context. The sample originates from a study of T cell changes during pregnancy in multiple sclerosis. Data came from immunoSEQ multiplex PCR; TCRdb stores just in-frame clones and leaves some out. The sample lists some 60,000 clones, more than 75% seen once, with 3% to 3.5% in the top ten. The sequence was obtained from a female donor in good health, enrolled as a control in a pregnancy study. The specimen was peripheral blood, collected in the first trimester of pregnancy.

The CDR3 protein is CASSLNSVTQETQYF. The CDR3 nucleotides read TGTGCCAGCAGCTTGAATTCGGTAACTCAAGAGACCCAGTACTTC. The genes are TRBV5-4 and TRBJ2-5; D ambiguous. The V end was cut by 1 base, the J end by 2 bases, with 12 bases between. The CDR3 spans 15 residues. Per the germline V gene, CDR1 is SGHNT and CDR2 is YYREEE (reference sequence).